Below, one T cell receptor (beta chain) is given with its context. This sample is drawn from a study of cytomegalovirus exposure and HLA in healthy donors. Primers included in the PCR were 60 Vbeta and 13 Jbeta primers. Assay used: immunoSEQ multiplex PCR; TCRdb lists only in-frame clones, some missing. Among around 110,000 clones listed, over 75% were seen once. This receptor was identified in a young man in good health and CMV-seronegative. The sample consisted of PBMCs.

CDR3 sequence reads: CASSYRRGNQPQHF. The CDR3 bases are TGTGCCAGCAGTTACAGGAGAGGCAATCAGCCCCAGCATTTT. The V and J genes are TRBV6-5 and TRBJ1-5; D unresolved. The length of the CDR3 is 14 residues. The germline gives CDR1 MNHEY, CDR2 SVGAGI. V was shortened by 2 bases and J by 2 bases, with 7 bases between the two germline ends.